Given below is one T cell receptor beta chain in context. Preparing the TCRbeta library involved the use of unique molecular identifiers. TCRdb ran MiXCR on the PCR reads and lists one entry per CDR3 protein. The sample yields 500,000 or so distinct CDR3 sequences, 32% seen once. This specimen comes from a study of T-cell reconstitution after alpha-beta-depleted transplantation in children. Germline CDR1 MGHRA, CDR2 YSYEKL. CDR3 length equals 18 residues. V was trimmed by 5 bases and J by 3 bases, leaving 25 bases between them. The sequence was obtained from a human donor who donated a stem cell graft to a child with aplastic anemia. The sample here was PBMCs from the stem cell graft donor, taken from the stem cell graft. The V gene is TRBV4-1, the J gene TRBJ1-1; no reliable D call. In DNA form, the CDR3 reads TGCGCCAGCAGCACCCGAACCCGGCGCAGGCGAGTGGACACTGAAGCTTTCTTT. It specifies CASSTRTRRRRVDTEAFF.